This T cell receptor (beta chain) was sequenced in a study of cytomegalovirus exposure and HLA in healthy donors. Study background: Drawn from HLA-typed donors, 80 million to 95 million unique TCRs were held in an early data release.

Points from the study as a whole: Within the data, a cluster of highly shared sequence variants was likely a sequencing artifact. Several of the most significant clusters were apparently associated with common viral pathogens in a later analysis.

At collection, donors were nominally healthy, but unrecorded immune exposures were probable. As concerns this clone: Antigen specificity is unknown.

PCR employed 60 Vbeta and 13 Jbeta primers. Produced via immunoSEQ multiplex PCR; TCRdb's table is partial and in-frame only. In the table there are 150,000 to 200,000 clones, around 78% of which are singletons. Germline V CDR1 and CDR2: MNHEY, SVGAGI. There are 15 residues in the CDR3. The V segment lost 6 bases and the J segment 3 bases; nucleotides outside the gene matches: 7. The chain employs TRBV6-5 and TRBJ2-7, with 11 bases matching TRBD2. Specimen: PBMCs. The TCR comes from a woman in her twenties or thirties in good health and CMV-seropositive. CDR3 in amino acids: CASRRTLAGDYEQYF. The CDR3, as DNA: TGTGCCAGCAGGAGAACACTAGCGGGAGACTACGAGCAGTACTTC.